This TCR beta chain was identified during a study of shared clonotypes between healthy human individuals. Across the study: Plates per donor: three CD4 naive, three CD4 memory, two CD8 naive, one CD8 memory. Whole-study findings and limits: Non-shared clonotypes had lower generation probabilities than clonotypes shared by all four sorted-subset donors.

This clone was picked up one time. Its antigen is undetermined. Clones were read by immunoSEQ multiplex PCR, and TCRdb kept only the in-frame ones, dropping some. The top ten clones hold approximately 1.5% of a sample with about 1 million clones, more than 60% of them seen once. Trimming took 3 bases from V and 9 from J; bases not matched to a gene: 8. This CDR3 contains 15 residues. The germline gives CDR1 LNHDA, CDR2 SQIVND (reference sequence). Input material: memory CD4+ T cells sorted from blood. The subset denotes: CD45RA-negative fraction. The chain employs TRBV19 and TRBJ2-1; 10 bases agree with TRBD2. The sequence was collected from a man younger than 35 in good health. This chain's CDR3 is CASSIQAGGRSEQFF. The CDR3 region has the DNA TGTGCCAGTAGTATCCAAGCGGGAGGGCGGTCTGAGCAGTTCTTC.